Listed here are 24 T cell receptor beta chains from one sample, sequenced in a study of identical twins. Via MiXCR, TCRdb re-called the 5' RACE reads, giving one row per CDR3 protein. The sample includes 500,000 to 650,000 distinct CDR3 sequences, roughly 7.1% of them seen just once. The same specimen was also included in a second study, on yellow fever vaccine responses in identical twins.

The sequencing sample was made of PBMCs. These receptors were collected from a young woman in good health.

The chain carries TRBV12-3 or TRBV12-4 and TRBJ2-2, with D unclear. Deletions cut 3 bases from V and 7 bases from J, with 12 bases between. The length of the CDR3 is 14 residues. DNA for the CDR3: TGTGCCAGCAGTTTTGTCCTATCGCTCGGGGAGCTGTTTTTT. This codes for CASSFVLSLGELFF.

This clonotype was recorded a few times. The genes are TRBV15 and TRBJ2-7; D not resolved. The CDR3 has 17 amino acids. The V and J ends lost 0 bases and 0 bases respectively, with 15 bases between them. CDR1 and CDR2 from the germline V gene are LNHNV and YYDKDF (reference sequence). The DNA of the CDR3 is TGTGCCACCAGCAGAGAAGGCAGTTTTCAGAGCTCCTACGAGCAGTACTTC. This encodes CATSREGSFQSSYEQYF.

This clonotype appeared a few times. The V and J genes are TRBV5-5 and TRBJ1-4; maybe TRBD1 (5 bases). V lost 6 bases and J lost 7, with 19 bases in between. This CDR3 has 15 residues. Germline lookup yields CDR1 SGHKS and CDR2 YYEKEE (reference sequence). The CDR3 DNA reads as TGTGCCAGCAACCAAATCGGCTGGGGCGGTGAAAAACTGTTTTTT. Its protein is CASNQIGWGGEKLFF.

The CDR3 protein is CASSPWGGKESKNIQYF. The CDR3 nucleotides read TGTGCCAGCAGCCCCTGGGGGGGGAAGGAGAGCAAAAACATTCAGTACTTC. The V and J genes are TRBV9 and TRBJ2-4, with 7 nucleotides matching TRBD2. Germline trimming cut 4 bases from V and 3 bases from J; bases unmatched to any gene: 13. The CDR3 is 17 residues long. The germline V gene has CDR1 SGDLS and CDR2 YYNGEE.

The chain is built from TRBV13 and TRBJ2-3; 7 bases fit TRBD2. The CDR3 contains 17 residues. Germline V gene lookup returns CDR1 PRHDT and CDR2 FYEKMQ (reference sequence). V was pared by 5 bases and J by 4 bases, with 15 bases of the junction left unmatched. CDR3: CASSPQSTSWVPDTQYF. CDR3 DNA sequence: TGTGCCAGCAGCCCCCAATCGACTAGCTGGGTTCCAGATACGCAGTATTTT.

The genes are TRBV6-2 or TRBV6-3 and TRBJ2-7, with 13 bases lining up with TRBD2. This CDR3 region has 18 residues. The germline CDR1 and CDR2 sequences are MNHEY and SVGEGT. The junction had 20 bases not matched to a gene; V was cut back by 6 bases and J by 9 bases. CDR3 in DNA: TGTGCCAGCAGATCGCCGGGACTAGCGGGACTCTTGGGCATACGGCAGTACTTC. This codes for CASRSPGLAGLLGIRQYF.

This clonotype was counted ten times or more. The chain carries TRBV29-1 and TRBJ1-1, with 7 bases fitting TRBD1. The CDR3 contains 11 residues. Germline CDR1 reads SQVTM; CDR2 reads ANQGSEA. The trim removed 4 bases at V and 4 bases at J, leaving 0 bases unmatched. CDR3 DNA: TGCAGCGTTGGACAGGGCACTGAAGCTTTCTTT. This gives the protein CSVGQGTEAFF.

This clonotype has a count of ten or more. The chain employs TRBV20-1 and TRBJ1-2, with no clear D. The CDR3 extends over 14 amino acids. Germline V gene lookup returns CDR1 DFQATT and CDR2 SNEGSKA (reference sequence). Between the trimmed V and J ends, which lost 2 bases and 6 bases, there was a span of 16 bases. The CDR3 DNA sequence: TGCAGTGCTAGACAACCGGGAGCCGTGGATGGCTACACCTTC. This sequence encodes CSARQPGAVDGYTF.

This sequence joins TRBV5-1 and TRBJ2-5; D may be TRBD1 (5 bases). Germline loops: CDR1 SGHRS, CDR2 YFSETQ. The CDR3 loop spans 16 amino acids. V gave up 0 bases and J gave up 1 base, with 13 bases separating them. In nucleotides, the CDR3 is TGCGCCAGCAGCTTGGCCTTGCAGGGTCGCCAAGAGACCCAGTACTTC. As protein: CASSLALQGRQETQYF.

This clonotype was seen ten or more times. V and J are TRBV18 and TRBJ1-2; D not certain. The CDR3 has 13 amino acids. V lost 6 bases, J lost 6 bases, and 14 bases lay in between. The V gene's germline CDR1 is KGHSH and CDR2 LQKENI. This CDR3 reads CASSPFGGNGYTF. The CDR3 DNA follows: TGTGCCAGCTCCCCCTTTGGAGGAAATGGCTACACCTTC.

Only a few counts were recorded for this clonotype. The rearrangement joins TRBV29-1 to TRBJ2-5; weak D call: TRBD1 (5 bases). CDR3 length: 16 amino acids. CDR1 and CDR2 from the germline V gene are SQVTM and ANQGSEA. Trimming cost V 2 bases and J 2 bases, with 18 bases left between them. The CDR3 nucleotides are TGCAGCGTTGAAAGGTCTGGGGCCAGTATGCAAGAGACCCAGTACTTC. This codes for CSVERSGASMQETQYF.

Many counts were recorded for this clonotype. The chain joins TRBV12-3 or TRBV12-4 to TRBJ2-1; D assignment may be TRBD1 or TRBD2 (5 bases each). There are 16 residues in the CDR3. Trimming left V 5 bases short and J 0 bases short, with 14 bases between. CDR3 coding DNA: TGTGCCAGCAGTCGACCTGGGGGAAGCTCCTACAATGAGCAGTTCTTC. Translating it yields CASSRPGGSSYNEQFF.

The table lists this clonotype with many counts. Compared with germline, one end of the junction differs, possibly owing to a read error. The chain joins TRBV4-1 to TRBJ2-6; the D gene is possibly TRBD2 (5 bases). The CDR3 totals 16 residues. Germline assignment: CDR1 MGHRA and CDR2 YSYEKL. CDR3 region: CASSQDRGSGANVLTF. The CDR3 bases are TGTGCCAGCAGCCAGGATAGAGGGTCTGGGGCCAACGTCCTGACTTTC.

This clonotype was seen ten or more times. The rearrangement uses TRBV12-3 or TRBV12-4 and TRBJ2-1; 12 nucleotides agree with TRBD2. The ends lost 10 bases at V and 12 bases at J; junction bases unmatched: 4. The CDR3 contains 11 residues. The CDR3 protein is CANKTSGGQFF. The CDR3 nucleotides are TGTGCCAACAAGACTAGCGGGGGGCAGTTCTTC.

The rearrangement joins TRBV9 to TRBJ2-1, with 9 bases that match TRBD1. From germline, CDR1 is SGDLS and CDR2 YYNGEE. This CDR3 has 15 residues. V gave up 2 bases and J gave up 2 bases; unmatched junction bases: 2. CDR3 protein: CASSVWDRAYNEQFF. The CDR3 DNA follows: TGTGCCAGCAGCGTTTGGGACAGGGCCTACAATGAGCAGTTCTTC.

This clonotype occurred a few times. V usage is TRBV20-1 and J usage is TRBJ2-3, with no clear D. The length of the CDR3 is 14 residues. Germline V CDR1 and CDR2: DFQATT, SNEGSKA (reference sequence). V lost 1 base, J lost 4 bases, and 12 bases lay in between. CDR3: CSARVDVRSDTQYF. CDR3 bases: TGCAGTGCTAGAGTGGATGTTAGATCAGATACGCAGTATTTT.

This clonotype occurred many times. This chain joins TRBV10-3 and TRBJ1-1, with 7 bases that match TRBD1. The CDR3 sequence is 13 residues long. From germline, CDR1 is ENHRY and CDR2 SYGVKD. V was clipped by 5 bases and J by 6 bases; unmatched bases: 6. CDR3 in DNA: TGTGCCATCAGTAGCGACAGGGATGCTGAAGCTTTCTTT. Its translation is CAISSDRDAEAFF.

This clonotype was seen repeatedly, ten times or more. The rearrangement uses TRBV24-1 and TRBJ1-1, with D perhaps TRBD1 (6 bases). The CDR3 is 19 residues long. V shed 2 bases and J shed 1 base, with 22 bases lying between them. Germline CDR1 and CDR2: KGHDR and SFDVKD. The CDR3 spells CATSDSKRQNREGNTEAFF. DNA for the CDR3: TGTGCCACCAGTGATTCGAAACGACAGAACAGGGAGGGGAACACTGAAGCTTTCTTT.

This clonotype showed up just a few times. The CDR3 loop is CASSPGHIYGYTF. The CDR3 nucleotides are TGTGCCAGCAGCCCAGGACATATCTATGGCTACACCTTC. The chain couples TRBV28 to TRBJ1-2, with a weak D call TRBD1 (5 bases). V dropped 6 bases and J dropped 4 bases, with 12 bases sitting between them. From germline, CDR1 is MDHEN and CDR2 SYDVKM. The CDR3 consists of 13 residues.

The chain employs TRBV29-1 and TRBJ2-5; D not resolved. The V and J ends lost 5 bases and 9 bases respectively, with 19 bases between them. The germline V gene has CDR1 SQVTM and CDR2 ANQGSEA. The CDR3 length is 13 residues. CDR3 loop: CSVCNFSQSPQYF. Written as DNA, the CDR3 is TGCAGCGTTTGTAACTTCTCCCAAAGTCCCCAGTACTTC.

This clonotype came up a few times. V is TRBV29-1 and J is TRBJ2-1, with TRBD2 matching 8 bases. This CDR3 is built from 13 residues. The V gene's germline CDR1 is SQVTM and CDR2 ANQGSEA. Trimming took 7 bases from V and 5 from J; bases not matched to a gene: 7. CDR3 bases: TGCAGCGGACTAGCGTACGACAACAATGAGCAGTTCTTC. Translating gives CSGLAYDNNEQFF.

This chain uses TRBV10-3 with TRBJ2-6, with TRBD2 matching 9 bases. Looked up from germline, CDR1 is ENHRY and CDR2 is SYGVKD. V dropped 4 bases and J dropped 1; count of bases not matched to a gene: 2. The CDR3 consists of 16 residues. CDR3 region: CAISGGGGSGANVLTF. In DNA form, the CDR3 reads TGTGCCATCAGTGGCGGGGGGGGTTCTGGGGCCAACGTCCTGACTTTC.

Only a few counts were recorded for this clonotype. This rearrangement joins TRBV4-2 to TRBJ2-7, with TRBD2 identical over 8 bases. This CDR3 comprises 16 residues. Trimming took 0 bases from V and 4 from J; bases not matched to a gene: 8. Per the germline V gene, CDR1 is LGHNA and CDR2 is YNFKEQ. The CDR3 region has the DNA TGTGCCAGCAGCCAAGATTTGGCTAGCGGGTCGTACGAGCAGTACTTC. Encoded protein: CASSQDLASGSYEQYF.

This clonotype was seen a handful of times. The chain couples TRBV5-6 to TRBJ1-1, with no clear D. The CDR3 loop spans 13 amino acids. Trimming took 5 bases from V and 0 from J, leaving 8 bases between them. Per germline, CDR1 SGHDT and CDR2 YYEEEE. The CDR3 DNA sequence: TGTGCCAGCAGGGCGATAATGAACACTGAAGCTTTCTTT. Translated, it gives CASRAIMNTEAFF.